This T cell receptor beta chain was sequenced for a study of cytomegalovirus exposure and HLA in healthy donors. At sampling all donors were nominally healthy, likely with unrecorded immune exposures. With 60 Vbeta and 13 Jbeta primers, the PCR was carried out. Using immunoSEQ multiplex PCR, the repertoire was profiled, and TCRdb retains in-frame clones only, with some absent. The sample records approximately 190,000 clones, around 80% being singletons. There are a few counts of this clone. Its antigen is not known. Study observations and caveats: An Asian-associated ancestry cluster reportedly showed fewer N-insertions than the approximately 620-donor mean in a later analysis.

Germline V lookup: CDR1 LNHDA, CDR2 SQIVND (reference sequence). This CDR3 region has 14 residues. The V segment lost 3 bases and the J segment 2 bases; nucleotides outside the gene matches: 1. The J gene is TRBJ1-2, the V gene TRBV19; 9 positions agree with TRBD1. This receptor was obtained from a woman between 18 and 29 years old in good health and CMV-seropositive. The specimen sequenced was PBMCs. CDR3 residues: CASSIGTGNYGYTF. The CDR3 region has the DNA TGTGCCAGTAGTATTGGGACAGGGAACTATGGCTACACCTTC.